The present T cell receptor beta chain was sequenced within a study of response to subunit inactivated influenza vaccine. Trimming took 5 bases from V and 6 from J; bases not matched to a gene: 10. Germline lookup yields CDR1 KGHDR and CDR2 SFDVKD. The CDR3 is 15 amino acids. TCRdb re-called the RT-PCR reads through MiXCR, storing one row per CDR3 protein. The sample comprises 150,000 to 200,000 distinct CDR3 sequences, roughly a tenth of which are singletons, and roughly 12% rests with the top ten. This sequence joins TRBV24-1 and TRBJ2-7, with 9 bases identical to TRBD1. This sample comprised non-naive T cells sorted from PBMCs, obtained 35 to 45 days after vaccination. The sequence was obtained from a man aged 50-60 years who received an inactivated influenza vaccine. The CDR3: CATSGGDRAFSEQYF. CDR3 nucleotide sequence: TGTGCCACCAGTGGCGGGGACAGGGCATTTTCCGAGCAGTACTTC.